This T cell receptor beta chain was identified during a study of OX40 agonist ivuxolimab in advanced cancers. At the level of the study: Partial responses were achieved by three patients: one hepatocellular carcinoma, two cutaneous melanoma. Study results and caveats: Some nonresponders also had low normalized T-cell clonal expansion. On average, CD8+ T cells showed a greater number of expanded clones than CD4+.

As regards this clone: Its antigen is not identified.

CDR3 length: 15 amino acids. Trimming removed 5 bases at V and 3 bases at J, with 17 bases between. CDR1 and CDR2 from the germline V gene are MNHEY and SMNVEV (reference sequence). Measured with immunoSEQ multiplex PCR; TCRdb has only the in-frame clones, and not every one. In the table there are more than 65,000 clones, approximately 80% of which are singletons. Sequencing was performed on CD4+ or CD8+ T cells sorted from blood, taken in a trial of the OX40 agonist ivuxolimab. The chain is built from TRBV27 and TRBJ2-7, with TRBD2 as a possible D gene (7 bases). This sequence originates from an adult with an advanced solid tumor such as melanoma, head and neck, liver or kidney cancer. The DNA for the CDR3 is TGTGCCAGCAGTCCGAGGGGGGGGGAATTCTACGAGCAGTACTTC. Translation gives CASSPRGGEFYEQYF.